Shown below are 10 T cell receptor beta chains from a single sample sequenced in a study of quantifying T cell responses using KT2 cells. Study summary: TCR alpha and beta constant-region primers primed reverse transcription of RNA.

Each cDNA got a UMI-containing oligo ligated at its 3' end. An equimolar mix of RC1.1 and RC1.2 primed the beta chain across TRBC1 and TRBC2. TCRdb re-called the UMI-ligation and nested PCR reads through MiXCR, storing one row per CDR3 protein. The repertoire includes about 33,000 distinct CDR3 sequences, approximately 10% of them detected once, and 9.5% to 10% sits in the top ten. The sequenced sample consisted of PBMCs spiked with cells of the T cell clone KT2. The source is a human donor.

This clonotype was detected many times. The CDR3 DNA reads TGTGCCAGCAGCATCAAGGGACCCAAGTCCTCTTACAATGAGCAGTTCTTC. Protein product: CASSIKGPKSSYNEQFF. The J gene is TRBJ2-1, the V gene TRBV7-9, with D tentatively TRBD1 or TRBD2 (5 bases each). The CDR3 is 17 amino acids. V dropped 5 bases and J dropped 4 bases, with 21 bases sitting between them. Germline V gene lookup returns CDR1 SEHNR and CDR2 FQNEAQ (reference sequence). Full variable domain (rest looked up from reference TRBV7-9 and TRBJ2-1): DTGVSQNPRHKITKRGQNVTFRCDPISEHNRLYWYRQTLGQGPEFLTYFQNEAQLEKSRLLSDRFSAERPKGSFSTLEIQRTEQGDSAMYLCASSIKGPKSSYNEQFFGPGTRLTVL.

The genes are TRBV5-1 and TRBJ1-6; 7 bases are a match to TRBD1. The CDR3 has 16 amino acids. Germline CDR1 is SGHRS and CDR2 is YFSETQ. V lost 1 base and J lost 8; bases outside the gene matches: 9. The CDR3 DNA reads TGCGCCAGCAGCTTGACAGGGGACCACATCCATTCACCCCTCCACTTT. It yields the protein CASSLTGDHIHSPLHF.

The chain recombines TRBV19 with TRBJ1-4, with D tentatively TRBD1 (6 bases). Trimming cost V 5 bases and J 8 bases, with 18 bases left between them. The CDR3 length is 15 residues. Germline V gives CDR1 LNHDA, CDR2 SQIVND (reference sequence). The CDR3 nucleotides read TGTGCCAGTAGTTTTCCGGGACATCAAGTAGAAAAACTGTTTTTT. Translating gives CASSFPGHQVEKLFF.

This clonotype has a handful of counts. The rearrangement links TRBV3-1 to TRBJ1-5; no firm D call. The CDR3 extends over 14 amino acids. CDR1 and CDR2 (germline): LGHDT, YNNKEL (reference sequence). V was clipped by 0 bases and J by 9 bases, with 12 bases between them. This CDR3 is CASSQDRGMGPQHF. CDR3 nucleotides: TGTGCCAGCAGCCAAGATCGGGGAATGGGGCCCCAGCATTTT.

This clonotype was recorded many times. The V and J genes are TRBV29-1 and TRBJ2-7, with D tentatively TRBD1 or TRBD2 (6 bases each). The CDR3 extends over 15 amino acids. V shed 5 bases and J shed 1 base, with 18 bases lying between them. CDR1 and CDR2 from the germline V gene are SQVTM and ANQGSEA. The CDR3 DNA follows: TGCAGCGTTAAGTTTGGGCAGGGGACTTCCTACGAGCAGTACTTC. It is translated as CSVKFGQGTSYEQYF.

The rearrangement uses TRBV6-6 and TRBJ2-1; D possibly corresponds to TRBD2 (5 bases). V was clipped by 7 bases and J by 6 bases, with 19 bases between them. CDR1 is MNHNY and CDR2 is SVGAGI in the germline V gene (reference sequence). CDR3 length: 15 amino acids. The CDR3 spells CASKREPLAGNEQFF. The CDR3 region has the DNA TGTGCCAGCAAAAGGGAGCCCCTTGCGGGCAATGAGCAGTTCTTC.

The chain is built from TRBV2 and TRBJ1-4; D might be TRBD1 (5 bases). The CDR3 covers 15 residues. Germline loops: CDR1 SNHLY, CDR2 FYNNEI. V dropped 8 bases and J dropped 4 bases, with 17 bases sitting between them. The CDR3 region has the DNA TGTGCCAGCGGGCGGGAGGGACGGTTTAATGAAAAACTGTTTTTT. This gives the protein CASGREGRFNEKLFF.

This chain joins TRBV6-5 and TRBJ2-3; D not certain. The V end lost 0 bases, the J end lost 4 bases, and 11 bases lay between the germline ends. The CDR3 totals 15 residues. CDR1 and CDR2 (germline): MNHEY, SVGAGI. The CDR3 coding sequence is TGTGCCAGCAGTTACTCAAAGCATGTAGCAGATACGCAGTATTTT. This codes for CASSYSKHVADTQYF.

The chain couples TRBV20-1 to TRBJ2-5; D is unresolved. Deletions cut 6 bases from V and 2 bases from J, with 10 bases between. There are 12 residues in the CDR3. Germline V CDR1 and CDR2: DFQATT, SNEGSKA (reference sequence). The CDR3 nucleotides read TGCAGTGCGTGGGGTGAACAAGAGACCCAGTACTTC. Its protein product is CSAWGEQETQYF.

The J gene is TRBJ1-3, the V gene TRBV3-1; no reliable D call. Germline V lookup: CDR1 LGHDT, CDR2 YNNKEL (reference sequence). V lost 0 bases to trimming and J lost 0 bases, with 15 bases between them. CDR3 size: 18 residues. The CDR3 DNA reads TGTGCCAGCAGCCAAGAATCGTATACGTCGGCCTCTGGAAACACCATATATTTT. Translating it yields CASSQESYTSASGNTIYF.